Each of the 18 T cell receptor beta chains below was sequenced from the same sample in a study of blood T cells in healthy people across ages. Primers used in a second PCR of roughly 6 to 11 cycles were a sample-barcoded 5' primer and a J-beta primer mix. TCRdb re-analysed the 5' RACE reads in MiXCR, keeping a single row per CDR3 protein. The sample holds about 590,000 distinct CDR3 sequences, 25% to 30% seen once. Sequenced: blood. The receptors shown here come from a woman older than 75 in good health.

V is TRBV7-6 and J is TRBJ2-7; D not resolved. Trimming left V 2 bases short and J 1 base short, with 9 bases between. The CDR3 spans 14 residues. Germline assignment: CDR1 SGHVS and CDR2 FNYEAQ. As DNA, the CDR3 is TGTGCCAGCAGCTTAAATCCCGGGTCCTACGAGCAGTACTTC. It translates to CASSLNPGSYEQYF.

The genes are TRBV20-1 and TRBJ1-1; 12 nucleotides line up with TRBD1. The germline gives CDR1 DFQATT, CDR2 SNEGSKA (reference sequence). The CDR3 covers 14 residues. The junction had 4 bases not matched to a gene; V was cut back by 3 bases and J by 5 bases. CDR3 coding DNA: TGCAGTGCTAGGGGGGACAGGGGGCGGACTGAAGCTTTCTTT. Translated, it gives CSARGDRGRTEAFF.

The sample holds a few counts of this clonotype. Relative to the germline gene, one junction end is altered; a read error may explain this. V and J are TRBV7-6 and TRBJ1-1, with D possibly TRBD1 on 6 matching bases. Germline-derived CDR1 and CDR2 are SGHVS and FNYEAQ. This CDR3 is 13 amino acids long. CDR3 DNA: TGTGCCGGCAGCTACAGGGTCGGGGCTGAAGCTTTCTTT. Translation gives CAGSYRVGAEAFF.

As to this clonotype: One base away lies a much larger clone, so this may be a sequencing read error. The chain employs TRBV20-1 and TRBJ2-5, with a weak D call TRBD2 (6 bases). Trimming stripped 0 bases from V and 2 bases from J, with 13 bases between. This CDR3 has 15 residues. Germline V CDR1 and CDR2: DFQATT, SNEGSKA (reference sequence). The CDR3 DNA is TGCAGTGCTAGAGATGGCGGGGCCGGTCAAGAGACCCAGTACTTC. Residues: CSARDGGAGQETQYF.

The sample holds many counts of this clonotype. The genes are TRBV2 and TRBJ1-4; D is unclear. CDR3 length: 14 residues. Germline CDR1 SNHLY, CDR2 FYNNEI. Trimming took off 4 bases at V and 0 bases at J, with 6 bases between the two ends. CDR3 loop: CASSVEATNEKLFF. In DNA, the CDR3 is TGTGCCAGCAGTGTTGAGGCAACTAATGAAAAACTGTTTTTT. Complete variable domain (other parts from reference TRBV2 and TRBJ1-4): EPEVTQTPSHQVTQMGQEVILRCVPISNHLYFYWYRQILGQKVEFLVSFYNNEISEKSEIFDDQFSVERPDGSNFTLKIRSTKLEDSAMYFCASSVEATNEKLFFGSGTQLSVL.

This clonotype was observed many times. J is TRBJ2-3 and V is TRBV20-1; D is perhaps TRBD1 (5 bases). The germline V and J ends were trimmed by 3 bases and 0 bases, with 10 bases remaining between them. This CDR3 contains 14 residues. Looked up from germline, CDR1 is DFQATT and CDR2 is SNEGSKA (reference sequence). CDR3 residues: CSASTGASTDTQYF. In DNA, the CDR3 is TGCAGTGCTAGTACTGGGGCTAGCACAGATACGCAGTATTTT.

This clonotype appeared many times. The chain is built from TRBV20-1 and TRBJ2-3; 15 bases are a match to TRBD2. Germline V gene lookup returns CDR1 DFQATT and CDR2 SNEGSKA (reference sequence). V lost 6 bases and J lost 6; bases outside the gene matches: 19. This CDR3 contains 19 residues. CDR3 coding DNA: TGCAGTGCCACCCCGTGGGGGGGACTAGCGGGGGGCGGTCCGGATACGCAGTATTTT. Protein: CSATPWGGLAGGGPDTQYF.

With respect to this clonotype: A read error is possible here, since a much larger clone lies one base away. The chain has TRBV9 and TRBJ1-6; D is uncertain. Germline values: CDR1 SGDLS, CDR2 YYNGEE. Trimming pared 3 bases from V and 18 bases from J, leaving 16 bases between. The CDR3 totals 12 residues. The CDR3 here is CASSGQQPWPHF. The CDR3 DNA follows: TGTGCCAGCAGCGGACAACAGCCATGGCCCCACTTT.

In its sample, this clonotype was seen many times. This chain joins TRBV6-2 or TRBV6-3 and TRBJ2-1; D remains unclear. The CDR3 spans 15 residues. CDR1 MNHEY and CDR2 SVGEGT come from the germline V gene. With 2 bases removed from V and 0 bases from J, the gap between germline ends came to 8 bases. The CDR3 DNA sequence: TGTGCCAGCAGTTACGGCACTATCTCCTACAATGAGCAGTTCTTC. Residues: CASSYGTISYNEQFF.

This clonotype has a count of ten or more. This chain joins TRBV10-3 and TRBJ2-5; D remains unclear. There are 15 residues in the CDR3. The germline V gene encodes CDR1 ENHRY and CDR2 SYGVKD. Trimming left V 5 bases short and J 2 bases short, with 15 bases between. The CDR3, as DNA: TGTGCCATCAGTCTCCAAGGAGCTACTCAAGAGACCCAGTACTTC. This translates into CAISLQGATQETQYF.

This clonotype was counted at least ten times. The J gene is TRBJ2-1, the V gene TRBV29-1, with D possibly being TRBD2 (5 bases). Germline V gives CDR1 SQVTM, CDR2 ANQGSEA. CDR3 length equals 11 residues. The V and J ends lost 6 bases and 5 bases respectively, with 8 bases between them. In nucleotides, the CDR3 is TGCAGCGTGGACTGGCACAATGAGCAGTTCTTC. It specifies CSVDWHNEQFF.

This clonotype showed up just a few times. V and J are TRBV19 and TRBJ1-1, with TRBD1 matching over 7 bases. This CDR3 spans 12 amino acids. Germline CDR1 is LNHDA and CDR2 is SQIVND (reference sequence). V lost 6 bases and J lost 10; bases outside the gene matches: 8. The CDR3 bases are TGTGCCAGTAGCTTCAGGGGGGCTTCAGCTTTCTTT. It specifies CASSFRGASAFF.

This clonotype showed up many times. The chain is built from TRBV20-1 and TRBJ1-2, with 7 nucleotides matching TRBD1. Germline CDR1 is DFQATT and CDR2 is SNEGSKA (reference sequence). Trimming took 4 bases from V and 5 from J; bases not matched to a gene: 7. This CDR3 comprises 13 residues. The CDR3 DNA follows: TGCAGTGCTAAGGACAGGAGGCTTTATGGCTACACCTTC. It codes for CSAKDRRLYGYTF.

This clonotype was observed many times. This rearrangement joins TRBV30 to TRBJ2-7; D perhaps matches TRBD1 (6 bases). Trimming took off 0 bases at V and 6 bases at J, with 12 bases between the two ends. Germline CDR1 GTSNPN, CDR2 SVGIG (reference sequence). There are 13 residues in the CDR3. CDR3 residues: CAWSVLGASEQYF. As DNA, the CDR3 is TGTGCCTGGAGTGTATTGGGGGCTAGCGAGCAGTACTTC.

A note on this clonotype: Just one base apart from a much larger clone, this may be a read error. The chain recombines TRBV12-3 or TRBV12-4 with TRBJ2-5, with 7 positions matching TRBD1. The J call is in doubt because the DNA end fits TRBJ2-7 better. CDR3 length: 14 residues. For the CDR3, the DNA is TGTGCCGGCAGTTTTCCAGGGGGTCTCTACGAGCAGTACTTC. This codes for CAGSFPGGLYEQYF.

Ten or more counts support this clonotype. The chain is built from TRBV4-2 and TRBJ2-7, with TRBD2 identical over 8 bases. Trimming cost V 5 bases and J 2 bases; bases outside gene matches: 5. Germline V gives CDR1 LGHNA, CDR2 YNFKEQ. The CDR3 is made up of 14 amino acids. The CDR3, as DNA: TGTGCCAGCAGCAAAAGCGGGAGTACCTACGAGCAGTACTTC. Translating gives CASSKSGSTYEQYF.

This clonotype was seen a handful of times. The chain is built from TRBV12-3 or TRBV12-4 and TRBJ1-2, with a possible D match to TRBD1 (5 bases). The CDR3 has 16 amino acids. Deletions cut 3 bases from V and 4 bases from J, with 18 bases between. The DNA for the CDR3 is TGTGCCAGCAGTTTTAGATCGACAGAGATGGGCTATGGCTACACCTTC. It translates to CASSFRSTEMGYGYTF.

Details on this clonotype: A much larger clone lies a single base off, so this may be a read error. This chain connects TRBV7-2 to TRBJ2-3, with D maybe TRBD2 (6 bases). This CDR3 has 14 amino acids. V shed 3 bases and J shed 1 base, with 8 bases lying between them. Germline CDR1 SGHTA, CDR2 FQGNSA. CDR3 DNA: TGTGCCAGCAGCTTCAAGCGGGGCACAGATACGCAGTATTTT. This translates into CASSFKRGTDTQYF.